The present entry profiles one T cell receptor (beta chain) with its context. The assay was immunoSEQ multiplex PCR, and TCRdb's table has in-frame clones only and misses some. The table lists more than 150,000 clones, more than 80% of them singletons. V was clipped by 1 base and J by 5 bases; unmatched bases: 11. Germline CDR1 is LGHNA and CDR2 is YSLEER. The CDR3 length is 17 residues. The data derive from a study of cytomegalovirus exposure and HLA in healthy donors. The rearrangement links TRBV4-3 to TRBJ2-7, with TRBD2 matching 10 bases. The sample was PBMCs. The source of this sequence is a man aged 18-30 years in good health and CMV-seropositive. The CDR3 DNA is TGCGCCAGCAGCCAAGGTGGAAGCGGGAGGGCCGTCCACGAGCAGTACTTC. Encoded protein: CASSQGGSGRAVHEQYF.